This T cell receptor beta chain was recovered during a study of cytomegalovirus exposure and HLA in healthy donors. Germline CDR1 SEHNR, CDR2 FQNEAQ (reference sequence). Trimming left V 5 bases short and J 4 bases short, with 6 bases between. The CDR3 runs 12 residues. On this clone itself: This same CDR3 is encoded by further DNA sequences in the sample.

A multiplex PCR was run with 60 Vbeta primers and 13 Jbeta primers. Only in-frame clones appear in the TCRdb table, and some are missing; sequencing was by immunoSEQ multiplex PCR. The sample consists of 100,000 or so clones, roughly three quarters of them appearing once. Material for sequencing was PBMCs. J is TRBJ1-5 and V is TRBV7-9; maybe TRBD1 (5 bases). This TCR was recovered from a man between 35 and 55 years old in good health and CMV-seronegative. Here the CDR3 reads CASSRGNQPQHF. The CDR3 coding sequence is TGTGCCAGCAGCCGGGGGAATCAGCCCCAGCATTTT.